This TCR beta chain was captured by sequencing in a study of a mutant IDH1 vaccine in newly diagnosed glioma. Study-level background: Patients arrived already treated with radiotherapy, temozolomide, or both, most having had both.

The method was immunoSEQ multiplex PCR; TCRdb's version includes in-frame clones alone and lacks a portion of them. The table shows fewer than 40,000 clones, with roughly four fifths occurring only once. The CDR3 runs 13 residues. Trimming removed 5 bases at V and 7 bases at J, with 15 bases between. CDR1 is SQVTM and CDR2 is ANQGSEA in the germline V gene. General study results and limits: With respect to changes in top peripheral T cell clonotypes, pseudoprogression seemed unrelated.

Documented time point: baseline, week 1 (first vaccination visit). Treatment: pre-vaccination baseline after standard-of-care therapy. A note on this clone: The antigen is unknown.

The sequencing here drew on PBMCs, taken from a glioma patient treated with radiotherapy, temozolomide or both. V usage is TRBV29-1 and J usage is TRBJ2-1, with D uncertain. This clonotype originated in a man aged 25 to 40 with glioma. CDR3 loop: CSVSTLGPNEQFF. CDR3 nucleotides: TGCAGCGTTTCCACCTTAGGCCCAAATGAGCAGTTCTTC.